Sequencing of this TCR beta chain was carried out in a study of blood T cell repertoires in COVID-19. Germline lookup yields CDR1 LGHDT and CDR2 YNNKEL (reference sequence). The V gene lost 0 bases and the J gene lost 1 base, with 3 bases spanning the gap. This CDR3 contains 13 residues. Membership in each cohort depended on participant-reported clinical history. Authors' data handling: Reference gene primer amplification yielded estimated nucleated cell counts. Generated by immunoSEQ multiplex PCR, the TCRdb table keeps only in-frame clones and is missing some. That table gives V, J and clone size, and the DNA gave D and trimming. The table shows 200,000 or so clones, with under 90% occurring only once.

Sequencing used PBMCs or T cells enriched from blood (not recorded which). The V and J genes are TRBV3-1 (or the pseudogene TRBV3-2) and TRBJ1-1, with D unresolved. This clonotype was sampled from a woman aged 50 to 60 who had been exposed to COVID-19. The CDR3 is CASSQEQNTEAFF. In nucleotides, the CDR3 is TGTGCCAGCAGCCAAGAACAGAACACTGAAGCTTTCTTT.